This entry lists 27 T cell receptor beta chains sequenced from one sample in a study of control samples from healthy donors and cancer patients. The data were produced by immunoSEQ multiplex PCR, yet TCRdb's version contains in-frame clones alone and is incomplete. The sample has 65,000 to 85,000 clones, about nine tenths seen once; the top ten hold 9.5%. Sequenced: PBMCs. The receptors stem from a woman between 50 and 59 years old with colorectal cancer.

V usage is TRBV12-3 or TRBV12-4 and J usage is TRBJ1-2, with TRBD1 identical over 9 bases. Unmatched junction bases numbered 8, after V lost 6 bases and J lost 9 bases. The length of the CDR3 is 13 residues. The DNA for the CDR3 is TGTGCCAGCAGCGGGACAGGGATTGTTCGCTACACCTTC. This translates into CASSGTGIVRYTF.

The CDR3 DNA reads as TGTGCCAGCAGATGGAGTTTAAGCGAGACCCAGTACTTC. It yields the protein CASRWSLSETQYF. The rearrangement uses TRBV28 and TRBJ2-5; D remains ambiguous. The CDR3 runs to 13 residues. CDR1 is MDHEN and CDR2 is SYDVKM in the germline V gene. V lost 6 bases and J 5 bases, leaving 13 bases between the germline ends.

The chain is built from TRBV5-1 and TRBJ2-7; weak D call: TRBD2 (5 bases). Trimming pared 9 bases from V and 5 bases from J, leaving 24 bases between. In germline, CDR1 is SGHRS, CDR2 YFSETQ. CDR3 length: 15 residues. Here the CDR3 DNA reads TGCGCCACCCGAGAGGACCAGGACTTTCCTAACGAGCAGTACGTC. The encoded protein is CATREDQDFPNEQYV.

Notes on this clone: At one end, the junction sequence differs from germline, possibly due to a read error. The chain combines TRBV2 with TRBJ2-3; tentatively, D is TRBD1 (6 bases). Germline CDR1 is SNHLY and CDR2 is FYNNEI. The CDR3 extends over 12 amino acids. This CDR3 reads CASTPDRDPQYF. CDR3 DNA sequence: TGTGCCAGCACCCCGGACAGAGATCCGCAGTATTTT.

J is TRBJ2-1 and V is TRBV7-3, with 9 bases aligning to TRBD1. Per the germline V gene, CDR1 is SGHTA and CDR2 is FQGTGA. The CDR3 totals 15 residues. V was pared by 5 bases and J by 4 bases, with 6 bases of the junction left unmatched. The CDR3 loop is CASSPSDRGYNEQFF. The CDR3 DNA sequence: TGTGCCAGCAGCCCCTCGGACAGGGGATACAATGAGCAGTTCTTC.

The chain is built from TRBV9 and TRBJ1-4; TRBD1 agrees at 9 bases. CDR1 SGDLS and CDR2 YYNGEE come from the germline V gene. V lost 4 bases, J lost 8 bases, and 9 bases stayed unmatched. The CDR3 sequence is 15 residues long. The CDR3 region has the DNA TGTGCCAGCAGCATTTCGGGGACAGGGTACGAAAAACTGTTTTTT. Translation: CASSISGTGYEKLFF.

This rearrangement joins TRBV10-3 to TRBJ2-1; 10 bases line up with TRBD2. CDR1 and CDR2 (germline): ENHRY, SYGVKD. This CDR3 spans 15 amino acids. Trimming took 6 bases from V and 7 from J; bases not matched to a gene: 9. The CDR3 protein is CAIRTSSGGSNEQFF. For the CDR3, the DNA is TGTGCCATCAGGACTTCTAGCGGGGGATCTAATGAGCAGTTCTTC.

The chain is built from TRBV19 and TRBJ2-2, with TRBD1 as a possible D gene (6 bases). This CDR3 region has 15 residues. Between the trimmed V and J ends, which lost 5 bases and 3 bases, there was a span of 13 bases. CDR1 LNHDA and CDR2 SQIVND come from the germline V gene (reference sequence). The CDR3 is CASSSIQGDTGELFF. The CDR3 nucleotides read TGTGCCAGTAGTTCCATACAGGGCGACACCGGGGAGCTGTTTTTT.

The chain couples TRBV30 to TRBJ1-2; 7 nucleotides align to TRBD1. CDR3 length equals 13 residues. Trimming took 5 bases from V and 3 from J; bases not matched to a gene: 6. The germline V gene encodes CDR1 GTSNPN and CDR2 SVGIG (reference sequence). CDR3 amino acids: CAWLDRRDYGYTF. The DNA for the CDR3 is TGTGCCTGGTTGGACAGGCGGGACTATGGCTACACCTTC.

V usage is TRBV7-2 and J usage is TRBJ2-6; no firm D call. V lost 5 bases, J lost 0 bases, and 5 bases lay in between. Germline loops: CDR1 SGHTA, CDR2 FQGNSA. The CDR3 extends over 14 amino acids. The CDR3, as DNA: TGTGCCAGCAGCCTCAGCTCTGGGGCCAACGTCCTGACTTTC. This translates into CASSLSSGANVLTF.

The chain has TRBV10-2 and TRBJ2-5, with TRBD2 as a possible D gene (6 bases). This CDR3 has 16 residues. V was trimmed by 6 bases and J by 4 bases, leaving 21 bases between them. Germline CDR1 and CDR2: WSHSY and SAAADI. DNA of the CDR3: TGCGCCAGCAGCGAGCCGTGGGGGGATTTCGTAGAGACCCAGTACTTC. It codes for CASSEPWGDFVETQYF.

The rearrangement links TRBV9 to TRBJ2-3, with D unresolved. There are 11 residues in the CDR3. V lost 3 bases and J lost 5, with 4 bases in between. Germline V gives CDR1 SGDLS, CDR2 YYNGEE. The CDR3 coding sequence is TGTGCCAGCAGCGCCGAAGATACGCAGTATTTT. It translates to CASSAEDTQYF.

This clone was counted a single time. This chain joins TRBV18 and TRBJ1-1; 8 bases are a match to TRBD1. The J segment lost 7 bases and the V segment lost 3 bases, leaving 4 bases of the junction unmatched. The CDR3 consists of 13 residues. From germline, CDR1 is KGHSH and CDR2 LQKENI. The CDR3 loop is CASSPGQGIEAFF. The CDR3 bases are TGTGCCAGCTCACCTGGACAGGGAATTGAAGCTTTCTTT. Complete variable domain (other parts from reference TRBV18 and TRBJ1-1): NAGVMQNPRHLVRRRGQEARLRCSPMKGHSHVYWYRQLPEEGLKFMVYLQKENIIDESGMPKERFSAEFPKEGPSILRIQQVVRGDSAAYFCASSPGQGIEAFFGQGTRLTVV.

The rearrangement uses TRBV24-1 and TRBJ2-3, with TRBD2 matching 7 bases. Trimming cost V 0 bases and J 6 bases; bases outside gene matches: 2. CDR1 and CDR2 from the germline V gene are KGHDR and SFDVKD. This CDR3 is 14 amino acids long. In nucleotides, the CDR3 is TGTGCCACCAGTGATTTGCAGGGAGGGGATACGCAGTATTTT. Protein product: CATSDLQGGDTQYF.

The CDR3 nucleotides are TGTGCCAGCAGCCTCGGGGCGGGGGACACTGAAGCTTTCTTT. Its translation is CASSLGAGDTEAFF. V usage is TRBV6-5 and J usage is TRBJ1-1; tentatively, D is TRBD1 (5 bases). The length of the CDR3 is 14 residues. Deletions cut 6 bases from V and 3 bases from J, with 14 bases between. CDR1 is MNHEY, CDR2 SVGAGI, per germline.

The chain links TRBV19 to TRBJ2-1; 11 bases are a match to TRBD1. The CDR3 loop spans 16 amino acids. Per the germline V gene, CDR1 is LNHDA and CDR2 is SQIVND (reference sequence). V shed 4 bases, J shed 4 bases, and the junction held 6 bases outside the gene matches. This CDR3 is CASSTSGTGGYNEQFF. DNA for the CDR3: TGTGCCAGTAGTACTTCCGGGACAGGGGGGTACAATGAGCAGTTCTTC.

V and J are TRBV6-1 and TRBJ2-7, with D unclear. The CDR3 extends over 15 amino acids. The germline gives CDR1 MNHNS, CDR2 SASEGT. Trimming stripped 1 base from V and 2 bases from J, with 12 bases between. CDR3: CASSEGQIFAYEQYV. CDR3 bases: TGTGCCAGCAGTGAAGGACAAATTTTCGCCTACGAGCAGTACGTC.

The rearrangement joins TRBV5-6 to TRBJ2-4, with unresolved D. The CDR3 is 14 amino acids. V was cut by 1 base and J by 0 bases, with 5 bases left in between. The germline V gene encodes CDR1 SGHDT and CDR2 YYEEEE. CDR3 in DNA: TGTGCCAGCAGCTTGAGAGTAGCCAAAAACATTCAGTACTTC. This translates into CASSLRVAKNIQYF.

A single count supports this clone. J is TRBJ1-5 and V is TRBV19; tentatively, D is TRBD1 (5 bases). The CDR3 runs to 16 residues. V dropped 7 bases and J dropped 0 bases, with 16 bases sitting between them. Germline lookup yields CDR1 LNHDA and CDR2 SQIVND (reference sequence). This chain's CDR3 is CASTPRAGFSNQPQHF. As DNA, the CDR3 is TGTGCCAGTACCCCACGGGCAGGGTTTAGCAATCAGCCCCAGCATTTT.

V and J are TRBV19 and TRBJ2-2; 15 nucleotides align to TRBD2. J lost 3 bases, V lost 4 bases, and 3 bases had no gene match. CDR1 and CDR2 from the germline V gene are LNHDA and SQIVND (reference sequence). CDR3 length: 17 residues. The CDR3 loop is CASSRGLAGGHTGELFF. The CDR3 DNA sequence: TGTGCCAGTAGTAGGGGACTAGCGGGGGGTCACACCGGGGAGCTGTTTTTT.

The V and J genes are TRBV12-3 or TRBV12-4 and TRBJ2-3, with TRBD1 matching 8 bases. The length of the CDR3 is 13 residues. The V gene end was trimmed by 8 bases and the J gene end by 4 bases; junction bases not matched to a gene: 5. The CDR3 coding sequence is TGTGCCAGCCGTAGACAGGGGTCAGATACGCAGTATTTT. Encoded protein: CASRRQGSDTQYF.

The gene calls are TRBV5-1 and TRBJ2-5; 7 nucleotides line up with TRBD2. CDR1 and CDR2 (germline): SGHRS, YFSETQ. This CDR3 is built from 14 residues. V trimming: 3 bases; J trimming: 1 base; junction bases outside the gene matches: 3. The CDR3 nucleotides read TGCGCCAGCAGCTCCGGGACTATCCAAGAGACCCAGTACTTC. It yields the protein CASSSGTIQETQYF.

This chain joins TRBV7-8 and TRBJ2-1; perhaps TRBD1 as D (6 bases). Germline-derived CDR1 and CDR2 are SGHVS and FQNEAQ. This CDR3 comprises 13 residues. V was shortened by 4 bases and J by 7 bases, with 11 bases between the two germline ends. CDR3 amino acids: CASSSQGGNEQFF. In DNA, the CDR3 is TGTGCCAGCAGCTCACAGGGTGGTAATGAGCAGTTCTTC.

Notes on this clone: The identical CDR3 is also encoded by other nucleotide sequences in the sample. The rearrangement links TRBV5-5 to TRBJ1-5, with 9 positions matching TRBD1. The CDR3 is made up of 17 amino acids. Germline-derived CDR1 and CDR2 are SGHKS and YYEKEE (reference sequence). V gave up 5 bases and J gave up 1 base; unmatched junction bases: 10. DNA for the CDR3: TGTGCCAGCAGTGCCGGGACAGGGTCTTTCAGCAATCAGCCCCAGCATTTT. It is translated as CASSAGTGSFSNQPQHF. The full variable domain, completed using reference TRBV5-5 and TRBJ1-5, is DAGVTQSPTHLIKTRGQQVTLRCSPISGHKSVSWYQQVLGQGPQFIFQYYEKEERGRGNFPDRFSARQFPNYSSELNVNALLLGDSALYLCASSAGTGSFSNQPQHFGDGTRLSIL.

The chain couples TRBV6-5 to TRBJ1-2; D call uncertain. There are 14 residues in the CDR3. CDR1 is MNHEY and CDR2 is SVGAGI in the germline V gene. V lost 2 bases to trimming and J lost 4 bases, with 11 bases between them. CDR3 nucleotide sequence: TGTGCCAGCAGTTACGACCCCGACACCTATGGCTACACCTTC. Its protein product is CASSYDPDTYGYTF.

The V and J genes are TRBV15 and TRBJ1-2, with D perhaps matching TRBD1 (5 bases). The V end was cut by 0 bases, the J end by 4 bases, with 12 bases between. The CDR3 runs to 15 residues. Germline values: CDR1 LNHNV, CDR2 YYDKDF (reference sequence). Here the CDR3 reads CATSRDVGGGYGYTF. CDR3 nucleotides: TGTGCCACCAGCAGAGATGTGGGGGGTGGCTATGGCTACACCTTC.

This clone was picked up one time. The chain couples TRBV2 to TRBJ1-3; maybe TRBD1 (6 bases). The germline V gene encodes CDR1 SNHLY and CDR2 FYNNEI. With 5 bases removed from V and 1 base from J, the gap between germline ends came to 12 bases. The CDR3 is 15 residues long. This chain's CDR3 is CASSPGHSSGNTIYF. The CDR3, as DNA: TGTGCCAGCAGTCCGGGACACTCTTCTGGAAACACCATATATTTT.